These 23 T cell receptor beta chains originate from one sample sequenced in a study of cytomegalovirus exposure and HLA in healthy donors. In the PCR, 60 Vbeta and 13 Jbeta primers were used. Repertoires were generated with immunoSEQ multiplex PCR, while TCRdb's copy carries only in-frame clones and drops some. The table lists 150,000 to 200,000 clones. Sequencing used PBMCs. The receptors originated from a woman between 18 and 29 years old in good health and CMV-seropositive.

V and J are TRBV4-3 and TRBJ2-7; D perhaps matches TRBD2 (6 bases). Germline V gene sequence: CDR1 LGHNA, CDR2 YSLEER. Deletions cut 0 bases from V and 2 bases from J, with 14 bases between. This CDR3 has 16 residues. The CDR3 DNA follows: TGCGCCAGCAGCCAAGATTCATCGGGGGAGACCTACGAGCAGTACTTC. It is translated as CASSQDSSGETYEQYF.

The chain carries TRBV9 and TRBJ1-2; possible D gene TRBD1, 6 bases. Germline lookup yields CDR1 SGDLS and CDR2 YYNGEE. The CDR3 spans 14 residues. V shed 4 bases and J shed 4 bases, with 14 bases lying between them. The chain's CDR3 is CASSPQTGSYGYTF. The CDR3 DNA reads TGTGCCAGCAGCCCTCAGACAGGCTCCTATGGCTACACCTTC.

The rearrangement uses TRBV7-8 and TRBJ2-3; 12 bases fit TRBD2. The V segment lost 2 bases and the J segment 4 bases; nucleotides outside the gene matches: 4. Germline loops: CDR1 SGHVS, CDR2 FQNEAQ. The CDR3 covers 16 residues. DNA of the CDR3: TGTGCCAGCAGCTTACCCCCTAGCGGGGGGGCAGATACGCAGTATTTT. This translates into CASSLPPSGGADTQYF.

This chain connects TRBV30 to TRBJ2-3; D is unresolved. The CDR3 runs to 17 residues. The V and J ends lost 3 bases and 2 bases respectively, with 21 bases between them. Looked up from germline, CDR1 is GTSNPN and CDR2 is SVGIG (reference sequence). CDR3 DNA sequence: TGTGCCTGGAGACCCCCCCCCGGAGCAATAGACACAGATACGCAGTATTTT. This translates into CAWRPPPGAIDTDTQYF.

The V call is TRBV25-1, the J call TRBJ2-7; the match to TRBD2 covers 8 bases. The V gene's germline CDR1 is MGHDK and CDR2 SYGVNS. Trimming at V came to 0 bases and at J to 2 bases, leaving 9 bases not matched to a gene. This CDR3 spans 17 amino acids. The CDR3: CASSEYQWLAGPYEQYF. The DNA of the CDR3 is TGTGCCAGCAGTGAATATCAATGGCTAGCGGGTCCCTACGAGCAGTACTTC.

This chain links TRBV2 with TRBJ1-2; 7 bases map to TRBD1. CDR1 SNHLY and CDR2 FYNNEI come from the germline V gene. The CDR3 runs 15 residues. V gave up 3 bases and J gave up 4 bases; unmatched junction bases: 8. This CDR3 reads CASSDKTGLGYGYTF. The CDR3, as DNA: TGTGCCAGCAGTGACAAGACAGGGCTAGGCTATGGCTACACCTTC.

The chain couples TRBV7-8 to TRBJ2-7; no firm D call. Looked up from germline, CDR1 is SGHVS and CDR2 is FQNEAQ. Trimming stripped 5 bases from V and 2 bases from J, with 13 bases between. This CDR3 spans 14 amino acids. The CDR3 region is CASSPSTGTYEQYF. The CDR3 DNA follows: TGTGCCAGCAGCCCATCGACTGGTACCTACGAGCAGTACTTC.

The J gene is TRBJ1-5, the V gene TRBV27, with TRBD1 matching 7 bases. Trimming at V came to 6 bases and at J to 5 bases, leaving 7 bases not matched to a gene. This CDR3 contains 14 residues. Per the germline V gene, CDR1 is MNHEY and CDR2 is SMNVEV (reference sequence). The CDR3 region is CASSRGTADQPQHF. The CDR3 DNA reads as TGTGCCAGCAGCAGGGGGACAGCGGATCAGCCCCAGCATTTT.

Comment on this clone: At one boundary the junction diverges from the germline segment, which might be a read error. In nucleotides, the CDR3 is TGTGCCAGCAGCTTATACGAGGGTGATTTT. Protein sequence: CASSLYEGDF. The chain joins TRBV7-3 to TRBJ1-3; D ambiguous. This CDR3 spans 10 amino acids. Per the germline V gene, CDR1 is SGHTA and CDR2 is FQGTGA.

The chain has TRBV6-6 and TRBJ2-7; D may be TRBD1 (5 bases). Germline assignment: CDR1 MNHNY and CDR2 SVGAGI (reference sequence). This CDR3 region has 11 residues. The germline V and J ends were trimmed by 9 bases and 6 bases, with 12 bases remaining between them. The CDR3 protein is CASRGVGEQYF. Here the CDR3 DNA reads TGTGCCAGTAGGGGTGTAGGCGAGCAGTACTTC.

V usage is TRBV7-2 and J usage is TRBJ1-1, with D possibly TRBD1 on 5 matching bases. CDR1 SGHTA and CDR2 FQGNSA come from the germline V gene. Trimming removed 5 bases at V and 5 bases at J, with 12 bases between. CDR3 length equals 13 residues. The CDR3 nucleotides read TGTGCCAGCAGCCCTAGTAGGGGAACTGAAGCTTTCTTT. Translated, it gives CASSPSRGTEAFF. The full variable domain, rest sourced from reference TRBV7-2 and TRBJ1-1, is GAGVSQSPSNKVTEKGKDVELRCDPISGHTALYWYRQSLGQGLEFLIYFQGNSAPDKSGLPSDRFSAERTGGSVSTLTIQRTQQEDSAVYLCASSPSRGTEAFFGQGTRLTVV.

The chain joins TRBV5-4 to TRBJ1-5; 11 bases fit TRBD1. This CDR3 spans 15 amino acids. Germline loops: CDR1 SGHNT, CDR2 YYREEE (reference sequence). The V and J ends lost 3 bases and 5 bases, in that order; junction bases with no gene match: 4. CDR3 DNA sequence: TGTGCCAGCAGCTCTGGGACAGGGGGAGATCAGCCCCAGCATTTT. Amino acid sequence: CASSSGTGGDQPQHF.

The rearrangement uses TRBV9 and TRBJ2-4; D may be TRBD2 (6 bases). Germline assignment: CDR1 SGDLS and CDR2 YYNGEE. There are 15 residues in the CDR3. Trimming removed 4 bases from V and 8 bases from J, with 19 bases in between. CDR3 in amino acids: CASSRTGSPGDIQYF. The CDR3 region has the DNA TGTGCCAGCAGCCGAACCGGGAGCCCGGGAGACATTCAGTACTTC.

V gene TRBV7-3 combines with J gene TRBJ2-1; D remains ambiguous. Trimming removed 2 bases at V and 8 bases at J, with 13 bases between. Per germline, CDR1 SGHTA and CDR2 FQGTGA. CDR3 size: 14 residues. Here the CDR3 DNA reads TGTGCCAGCAGCTTACTCCCAGCGTGGGATGAGCAGTTCTTC. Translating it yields CASSLLPAWDEQFF. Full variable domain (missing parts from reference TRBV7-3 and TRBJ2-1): GAGVSQTPSNKVTEKGKYVELRCDPISGHTALYWYRQSLGQGPEFLIYFQGTGAADDSGLPNDRFFAVRPEGSVSTLKIQRTERGDSAVYLCASSLLPAWDEQFFGPGTRLTVL.

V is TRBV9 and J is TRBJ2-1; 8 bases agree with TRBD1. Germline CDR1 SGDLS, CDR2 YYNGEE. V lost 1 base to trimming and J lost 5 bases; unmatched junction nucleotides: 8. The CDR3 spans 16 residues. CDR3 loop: CASSVSGGPGNNEQFF. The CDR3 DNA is TGTGCCAGCAGCGTATCAGGGGGCCCTGGGAACAATGAGCAGTTCTTC. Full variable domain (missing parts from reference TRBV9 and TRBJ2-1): DSGVTQTPKHLITATGQRVTLRCSPRSGDLSVYWYQQSLDQGLQFLIQYYNGEERAKGNILERFSAQQFPDLHSELNLSSLELGDSALYFCASSVSGGPGNNEQFFGPGTRLTVL.

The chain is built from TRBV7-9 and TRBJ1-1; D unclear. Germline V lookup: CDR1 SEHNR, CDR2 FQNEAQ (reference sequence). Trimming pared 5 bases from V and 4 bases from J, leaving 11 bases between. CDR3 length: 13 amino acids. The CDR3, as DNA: TGTGCCAGCAGCCTAATTCCGGGCACTGAAGCTTTCTTT. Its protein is CASSLIPGTEAFF.

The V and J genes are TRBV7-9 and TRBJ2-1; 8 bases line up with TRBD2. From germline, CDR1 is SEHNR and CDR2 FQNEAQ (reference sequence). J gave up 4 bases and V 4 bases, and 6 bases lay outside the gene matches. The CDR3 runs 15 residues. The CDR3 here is CASSSFQRGYNEQFF. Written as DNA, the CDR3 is TGTGCCAGCAGCTCGTTCCAGCGGGGGTACAATGAGCAGTTCTTC.

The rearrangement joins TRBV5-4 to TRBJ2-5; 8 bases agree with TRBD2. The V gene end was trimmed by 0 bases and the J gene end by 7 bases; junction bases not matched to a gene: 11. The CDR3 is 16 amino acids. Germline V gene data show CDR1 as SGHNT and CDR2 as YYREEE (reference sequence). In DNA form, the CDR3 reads TGTGCCAGCAGCTTGGCCCTAGCGGGTTACCCCGGGACCCAGTACTTC. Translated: CASSLALAGYPGTQYF.

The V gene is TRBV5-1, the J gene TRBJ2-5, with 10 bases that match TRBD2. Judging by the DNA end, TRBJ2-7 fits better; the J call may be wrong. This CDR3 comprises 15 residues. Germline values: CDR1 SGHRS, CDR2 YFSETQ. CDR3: CASSSSSGRSYEQYF. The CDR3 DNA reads TGCGCCAGCAGCTCATCTAGCGGGAGATCCTACGAGCAGTACTTC.

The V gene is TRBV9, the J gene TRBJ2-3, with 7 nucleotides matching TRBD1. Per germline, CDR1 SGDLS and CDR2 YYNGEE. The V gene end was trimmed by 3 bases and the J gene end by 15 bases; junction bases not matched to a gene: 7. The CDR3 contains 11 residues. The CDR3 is CASSDDRVQYF. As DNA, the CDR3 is TGTGCCAGCAGCGACGACAGGGTTCAATATTTT.

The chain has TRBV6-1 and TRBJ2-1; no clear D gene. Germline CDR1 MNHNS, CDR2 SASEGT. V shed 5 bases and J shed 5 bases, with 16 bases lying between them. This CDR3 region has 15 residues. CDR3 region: CASSFRPGRDNEQFF. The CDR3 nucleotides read TGTGCCAGCAGTTTTAGACCGGGTCGCGACAATGAGCAGTTCTTC.

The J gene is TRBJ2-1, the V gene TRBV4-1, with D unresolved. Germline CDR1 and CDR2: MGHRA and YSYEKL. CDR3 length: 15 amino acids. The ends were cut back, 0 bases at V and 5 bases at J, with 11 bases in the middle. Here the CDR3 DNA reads TGCGCCAGCAGCCAAGAACTAAGACTCCACAATGAGCAGTTCTTC. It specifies CASSQELRLHNEQFF.

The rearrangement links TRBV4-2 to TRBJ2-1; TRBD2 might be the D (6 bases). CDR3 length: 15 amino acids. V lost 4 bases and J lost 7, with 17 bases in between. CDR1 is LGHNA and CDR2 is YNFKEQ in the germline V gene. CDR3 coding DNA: TGTGCCAGCAGCCCTCTCCCTCTAGCGCAGAATGAGCAGTTCTTC. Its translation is CASSPLPLAQNEQFF.